Listed below are T cell receptor beta chains from one sample, sequenced in a study of T-cell reconstitution after alpha-beta-depleted transplantation in children. TCRdb redid the calling of the PCR reads with MiXCR, one entry per CDR3 protein. The repertoire consists of 300,000 to 350,000 distinct CDR3 sequences, with under 20% occurring once and the leading ten covering about 41%. The sample here was PBMCs, mostly from graft donor cells, taken 360 days after TCRalphabeta/CD19-depleted stem cell transplant. The source of these receptors is a male patient aged 2-15 years who had a stem cell transplant for acute lymphoblastic leukemia, so the T cells may come from the graft donor. CDR3s include the opening cysteine and the closing phenylalanine or tryptophan. Each record gives: J gene, V gene, clone size, D gene, CDR3 protein, CDR3 DNA. A D gene is named only where the DNA matches it firmly. Clone size is stated in some rows and not others, as once, few, many or a class when expanded.

j_gene: TRBJ2-7
v_gene: TRBV29-1
abundance: NA
d_gene: NA
CDR3aa: CSVVSGLSYEQYF
CDR3nt: TGCAGCGTTGTTTCGGGGCTCTCCTACGAGCAGTACTTC

j_gene: TRBJ2-5
v_gene: TRBV28
abundance: few
d_gene: NA
CDR3aa: CASSLGGVGQETQYF
CDR3nt: TGTGCCAGCAGTTTGGGTGGGGTCGGCCAAGAGACCCAGTACTTC

j_gene: TRBJ1-1
v_gene: TRBV28
abundance: few
d_gene: NA
CDR3aa: CASSPALGTLDRWGTEAFF
CDR3nt: TGTGCCAGCAGCCCTGCCCTTGGGACCCTCGACAGGTGGGGCACTGAAGCTTTCTTT

j_gene: TRBJ2-5
v_gene: TRBV10-3
abundance: NA
d_gene: TRBD2
CDR3aa: CAISEPISGTSGRARETQYF
CDR3nt: TGTGCCATCAGTGAGCCTATCTCCGGGACTAGCGGGAGGGCCAGGGAGACCCAGTACTTC

j_gene: TRBJ1-2
v_gene: TRBV12-3/TRBV12-4
abundance: NA
d_gene: NA
CDR3aa: CASSFGGSPDGYTF
CDR3nt: TGTGCCAGCAGTTTTGGTGGGAGTCCTGATGGCTACACCTTC

j_gene: TRBJ2-5
v_gene: TRBV4-2
abundance: NA
d_gene: NA
CDR3aa: CASSQGGRERETQYF
CDR3nt: TGTGCCAGCAGCCAAGGTGGCAGGGAGAGGGAGACCCAGTACTTC

j_gene: TRBJ2-5
v_gene: TRBV5-1
abundance: NA
d_gene: NA
CDR3aa: CTSSLRPISSFLPGNSLQETQYF
CDR3nt: TGCACCAGCAGCTTGCGGCCCATATCGAGCTTTCTCCCGGGTAATTCGTTGCAAGAGACCCAGTACTTC

j_gene: TRBJ2-2
v_gene: TRBV29-1
abundance: NA
d_gene: TRBD2
CDR3aa: CSVVGSGRANTGELFF
CDR3nt: TGCAGCGTTGTCGGTAGCGGGAGGGCGAACACCGGGGAGCTGTTTTTT

j_gene: TRBJ2-1
v_gene: TRBV28
abundance: NA
d_gene: TRBD2
CDR3aa: CASSQAGGPSGEQFF
CDR3nt: TGTGCCAGCTCTCAAGCGGGAGGGCCCTCAGGTGAGCAGTTCTTC

j_gene: TRBJ2-7
v_gene: TRBV28
abundance: many
d_gene: TRBD2
CDR3aa: CASSSTSGSSYEQYF
CDR3nt: TGTGCCAGCAGTTCTACTAGCGGGAGTTCCTACGAGCAGTACTTC

j_gene: TRBJ2-1
v_gene: TRBV5-1
abundance: NA
d_gene: TRBD2
CDR3aa: CASLSGTSGSANEQFF
CDR3nt: TGCGCCAGCCTATCCGGGACTAGCGGGAGTGCGAATGAGCAGTTCTTC

j_gene: TRBJ2-3
v_gene: TRBV28
abundance: few
d_gene: TRBD1
CDR3aa: CASSLFSGTVTDTQYF
CDR3nt: TGTGCCAGCAGTTTATTTTCGGGGACAGTCACAGATACGCAGTATTTT

j_gene: TRBJ2-5
v_gene: TRBV18
abundance: NA
d_gene: NA
CDR3aa: CASSPVPHEETQYF
CDR3nt: TGTGCCAGCTCACCAGTCCCCCACGAAGAGACCCAGTACTTC

j_gene: TRBJ2-7
v_gene: TRBV12-3/TRBV12-4
abundance: NA
d_gene: NA
CDR3aa: CASSLPETGSYEQYF
CDR3nt: TGTGCCAGCAGTTTGCCGGAGACCGGCTCCTACGAGCAGTACTTC

j_gene: TRBJ2-5
v_gene: TRBV20-1
abundance: few
d_gene: NA
CDR3aa: CSAIPIETQYF
CDR3nt: TGCAGTGCTATACCCATAGAGACCCAGTACTTC

j_gene: TRBJ1-5
v_gene: TRBV15
abundance: many
d_gene: NA
CDR3aa: CATSRGSYPNQPQHF
CDR3nt: TGTGCCACCAGCAGAGGGTCCTACCCAAATCAGCCCCAGCATTTT

j_gene: TRBJ1-4
v_gene: TRBV12-3/TRBV12-4
abundance: NA
d_gene: NA
CDR3aa: CASSATYEKLFF
CDR3nt: TGTGCCAGCAGTGCGACATATGAAAAACTGTTTTTT

j_gene: TRBJ2-7
v_gene: TRBV28
abundance: NA
d_gene: TRBD2
CDR3aa: CASSFILAGGREQYF
CDR3nt: TGTGCCAGCAGTTTTATCCTAGCGGGAGGCAGGGAGCAGTACTTC

j_gene: TRBJ1-6
v_gene: TRBV4-1
abundance: few
d_gene: TRBD1
CDR3aa: CASSQDRSDRGGWSPLHF
CDR3nt: TGCGCCAGCAGCCAAGATAGGTCGGACAGGGGTGGATGGTCACCCCTCCACTTT